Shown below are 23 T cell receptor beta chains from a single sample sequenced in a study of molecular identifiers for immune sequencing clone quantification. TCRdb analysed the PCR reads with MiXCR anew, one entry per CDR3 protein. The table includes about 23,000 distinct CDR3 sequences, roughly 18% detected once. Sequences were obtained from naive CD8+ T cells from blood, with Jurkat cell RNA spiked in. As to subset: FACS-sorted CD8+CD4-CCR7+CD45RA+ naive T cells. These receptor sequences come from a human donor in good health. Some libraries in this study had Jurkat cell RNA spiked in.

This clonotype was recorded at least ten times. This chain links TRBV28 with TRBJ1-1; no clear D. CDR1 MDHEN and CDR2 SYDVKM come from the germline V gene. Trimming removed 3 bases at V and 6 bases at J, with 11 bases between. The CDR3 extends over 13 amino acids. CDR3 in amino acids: CASSFRGRAEAFF. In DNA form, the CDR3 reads TGTGCCAGCAGTTTCCGGGGAAGGGCTGAAGCTTTCTTT.

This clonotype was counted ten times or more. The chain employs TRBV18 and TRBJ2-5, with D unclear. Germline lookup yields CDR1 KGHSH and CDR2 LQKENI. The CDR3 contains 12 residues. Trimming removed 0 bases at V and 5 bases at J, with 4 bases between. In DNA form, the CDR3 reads TGTGCCAGCTCACCACCGTCGGAGACCCAGTACTTC. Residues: CASSPPSETQYF.

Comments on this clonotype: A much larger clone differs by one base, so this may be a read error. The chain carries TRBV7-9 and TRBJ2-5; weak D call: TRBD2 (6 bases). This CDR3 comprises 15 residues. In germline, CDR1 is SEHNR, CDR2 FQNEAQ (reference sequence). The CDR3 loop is CASSPGQEGKEAQYF. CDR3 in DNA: TGTGCCAGCAGCCCGGGGCAGGAGGGTAAAGAGGCCCAGTACTTC.

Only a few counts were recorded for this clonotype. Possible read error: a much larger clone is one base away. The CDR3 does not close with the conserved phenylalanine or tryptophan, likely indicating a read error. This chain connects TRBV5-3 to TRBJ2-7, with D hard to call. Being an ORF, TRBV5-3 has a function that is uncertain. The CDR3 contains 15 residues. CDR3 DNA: TGTGCCAGCAGCTTCGGTGGTGCTGAAGCCTACGAGCAGTACCTC. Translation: CASSFGGAEAYEQYL.

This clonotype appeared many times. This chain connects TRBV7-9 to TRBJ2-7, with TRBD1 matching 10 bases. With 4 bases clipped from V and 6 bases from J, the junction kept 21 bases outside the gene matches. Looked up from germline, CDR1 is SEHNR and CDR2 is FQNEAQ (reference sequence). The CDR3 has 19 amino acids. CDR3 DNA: TGTGCCAGCAGCTCCTCGGGGGACAGGGGATTTACAGCGTTTAGCGAGCAGTACTTC. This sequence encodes CASSSSGDRGFTAFSEQYF.

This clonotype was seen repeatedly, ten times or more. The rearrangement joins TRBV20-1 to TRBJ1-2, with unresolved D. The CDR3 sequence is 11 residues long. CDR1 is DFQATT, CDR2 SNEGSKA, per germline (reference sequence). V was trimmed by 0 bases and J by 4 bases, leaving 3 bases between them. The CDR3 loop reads CSARDIYGYTF. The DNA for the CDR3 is TGCAGTGCTAGAGATATCTATGGCTACACCTTC.

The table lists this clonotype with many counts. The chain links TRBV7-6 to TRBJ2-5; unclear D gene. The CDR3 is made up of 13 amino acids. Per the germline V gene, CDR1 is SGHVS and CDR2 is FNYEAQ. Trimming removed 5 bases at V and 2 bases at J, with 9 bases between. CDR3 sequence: CASSPDDQETQYF. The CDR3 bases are TGTGCCAGCAGCCCGGACGATCAAGAGACCCAGTACTTC.

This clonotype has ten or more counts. The CDR3 loop reads CASSLVWGSYEQYF. The CDR3 nucleotides read TGTGCCAGCAGCTTGGTATGGGGGTCCTACGAGCAGTACTTC. The chain recombines TRBV5-5 with TRBJ2-7; D may match TRBD1 or TRBD2 (5 bases each). The CDR3 loop spans 14 amino acids. The germline V gene has CDR1 SGHKS and CDR2 YYEKEE (reference sequence). The ends were cut back, 0 bases at V and 1 base at J, with 8 bases in the middle. The complete variable domain, with remaining parts taken from reference TRBV5-5 and TRBJ2-7, reads DAGVTQSPTHLIKTRGQQVTLRCSPISGHKSVSWYQQVLGQGPQFIFQYYEKEERGRGNFPDRFSARQFPNYSSELNVNALLLGDSALYLCASSLVWGSYEQYFGPGTRLTVT.

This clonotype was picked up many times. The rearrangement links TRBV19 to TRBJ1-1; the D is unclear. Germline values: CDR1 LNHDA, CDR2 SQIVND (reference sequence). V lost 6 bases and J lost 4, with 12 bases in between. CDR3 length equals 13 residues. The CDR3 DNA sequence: TGTGCCAGTAGAGCTGCAGCTCCCACTGAAGCTTTCTTT. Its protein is CASRAAAPTEAFF. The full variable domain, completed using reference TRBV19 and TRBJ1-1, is DGGITQSPKYLFRKEGQNVTLSCEQNLNHDAMYWYRQDPGQGLRLIYYSQIVNDFQKGDIAEGYSVSREKKESFPLTVTSAQKNPTAFYLCASRAAAPTEAFFGQGTRLTVV.

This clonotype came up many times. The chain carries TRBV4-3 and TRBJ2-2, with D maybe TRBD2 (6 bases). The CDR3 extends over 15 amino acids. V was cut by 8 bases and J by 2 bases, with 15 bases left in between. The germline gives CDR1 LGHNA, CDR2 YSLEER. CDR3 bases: TGCGCCAGCGCCCTGGGACTCAAAAACACCGGGGAGCTGTTTTTT. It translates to CASALGLKNTGELFF.

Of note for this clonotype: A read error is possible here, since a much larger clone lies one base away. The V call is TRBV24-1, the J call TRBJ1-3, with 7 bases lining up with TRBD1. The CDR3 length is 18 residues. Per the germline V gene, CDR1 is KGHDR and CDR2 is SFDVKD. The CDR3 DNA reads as TGTGCCACCAGTGATCCATCATGGGACAGTCTTTCTGGAAACACCAAATATTTT. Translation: CATSDPSWDSLSGNTKYF.

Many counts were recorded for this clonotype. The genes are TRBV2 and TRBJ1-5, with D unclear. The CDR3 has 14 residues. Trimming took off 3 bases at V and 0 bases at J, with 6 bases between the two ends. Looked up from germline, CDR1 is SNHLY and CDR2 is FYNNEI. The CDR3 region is CASSEEGSNQPQHF. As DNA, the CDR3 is TGTGCCAGCAGTGAGGAGGGTAGCAATCAGCCCCAGCATTTT.

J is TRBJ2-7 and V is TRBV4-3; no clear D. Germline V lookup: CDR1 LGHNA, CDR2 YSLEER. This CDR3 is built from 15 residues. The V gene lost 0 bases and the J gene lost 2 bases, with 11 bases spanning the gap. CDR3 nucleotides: TGCGCCAGCAGCCAAGAGTACTTTTCGACCTACGAGCAGTACTTC. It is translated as CASSQEYFSTYEQYF.

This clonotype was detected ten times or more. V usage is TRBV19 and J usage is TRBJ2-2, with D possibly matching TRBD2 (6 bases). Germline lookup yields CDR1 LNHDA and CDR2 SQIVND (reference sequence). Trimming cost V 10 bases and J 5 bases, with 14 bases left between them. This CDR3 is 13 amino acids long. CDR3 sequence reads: CAIPGLRTGELFF. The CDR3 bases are TGTGCCATCCCAGGACTAAGAACCGGGGAGCTGTTTTTT.

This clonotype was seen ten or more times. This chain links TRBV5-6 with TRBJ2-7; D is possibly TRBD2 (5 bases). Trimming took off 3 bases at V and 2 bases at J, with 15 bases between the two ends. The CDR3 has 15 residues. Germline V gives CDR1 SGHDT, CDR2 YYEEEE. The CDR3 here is CASSWPGSEAYEQYF. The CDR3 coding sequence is TGTGCCAGCAGCTGGCCGGGTAGCGAAGCCTACGAGCAGTACTTC.

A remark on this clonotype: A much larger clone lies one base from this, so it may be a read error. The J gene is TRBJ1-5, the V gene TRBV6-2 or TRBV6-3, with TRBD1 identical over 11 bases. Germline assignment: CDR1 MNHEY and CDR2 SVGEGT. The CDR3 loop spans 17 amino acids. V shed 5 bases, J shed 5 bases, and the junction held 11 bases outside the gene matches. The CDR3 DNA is TGTGCCAGCAGTACATACACCGGACAGGGGGCCTATCAGCCCCAGCATTTT. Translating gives CASSTYTGQGAYQPQHF.

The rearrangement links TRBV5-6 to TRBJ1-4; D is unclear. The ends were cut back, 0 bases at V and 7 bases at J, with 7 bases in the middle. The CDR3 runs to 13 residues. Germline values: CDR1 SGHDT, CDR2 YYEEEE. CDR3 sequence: CASSLVGGEKLFF. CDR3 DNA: TGTGCCAGCAGCTTGGTCGGAGGTGAAAAACTGTTTTTT.

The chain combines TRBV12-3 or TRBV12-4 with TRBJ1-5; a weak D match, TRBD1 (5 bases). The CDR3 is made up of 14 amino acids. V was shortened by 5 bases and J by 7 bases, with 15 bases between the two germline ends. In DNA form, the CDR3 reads TGTGCCAGCAGTCGGGACGGGTTCCGACAGCCCCAGCATTTT. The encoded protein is CASSRDGFRQPQHF.

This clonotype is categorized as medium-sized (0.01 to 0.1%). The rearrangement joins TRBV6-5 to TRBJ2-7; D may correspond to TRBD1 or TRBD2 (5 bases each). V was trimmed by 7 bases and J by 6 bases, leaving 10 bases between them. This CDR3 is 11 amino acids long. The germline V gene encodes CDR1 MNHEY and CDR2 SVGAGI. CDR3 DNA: TGTGCCAGCATTTTCGGGGCCGAGCAGTACTTC. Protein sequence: CASIFGAEQYF.

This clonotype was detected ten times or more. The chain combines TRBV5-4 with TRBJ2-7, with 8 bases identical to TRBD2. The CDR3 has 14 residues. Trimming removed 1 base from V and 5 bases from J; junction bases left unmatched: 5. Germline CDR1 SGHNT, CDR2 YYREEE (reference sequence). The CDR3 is CASSLSGSPDEQYF. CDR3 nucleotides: TGTGCCAGCAGCTTGAGCGGGAGTCCCGACGAGCAGTACTTC.

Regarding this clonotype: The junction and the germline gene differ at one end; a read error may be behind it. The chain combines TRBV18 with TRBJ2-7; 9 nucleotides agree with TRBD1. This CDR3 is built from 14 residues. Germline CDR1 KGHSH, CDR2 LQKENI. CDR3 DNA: TGTGCCAGCTCACCGGGACAGGGATCCTACGAGCAGTGCTTC. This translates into CASSPGQGSYEQCF.

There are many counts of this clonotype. Here the CDR3 DNA reads TGCGCCAGCAGCCAAGCAACTAGCGGGGGAAGGTATGTTGAGCAGTTCTTC. This translates into CASSQATSGGRYVEQFF. The chain joins TRBV4-1 to TRBJ2-1; 11 nucleotides agree with TRBD2. Germline V gene lookup returns CDR1 MGHRA and CDR2 YSYEKL. This CDR3 contains 17 residues. V was pared by 1 base and J by 9 bases, with 11 bases of the junction left unmatched.

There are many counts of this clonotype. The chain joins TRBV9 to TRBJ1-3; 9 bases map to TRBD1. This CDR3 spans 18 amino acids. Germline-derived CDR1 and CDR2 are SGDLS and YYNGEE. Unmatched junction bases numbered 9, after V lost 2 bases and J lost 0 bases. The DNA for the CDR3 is TGTGCCAGCAGCGTTTCCCGGGACAGGGATTACTCTGGAAACACCATATATTTT. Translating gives CASSVSRDRDYSGNTIYF. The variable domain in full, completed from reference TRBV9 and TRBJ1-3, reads DSGVTQTPKHLITATGQRVTLRCSPRSGDLSVYWYQQSLDQGLQFLIQYYNGEERAKGNILERFSAQQFPDLHSELNLSSLELGDSALYFCASSVSRDRDYSGNTIYFGEGSWLTVV.